The 8 T cell receptor beta chains presented below share a single source sample, sequenced in a study of T cells after yellow fever vaccination. Each CDR3 protein gets one entry after TCRdb re-called the 5' RACE reads with MiXCR. The sample lists under 300,000 distinct CDR3 sequences; 6.9% were seen once. The sequences come from CD4+ T cells sorted from PBMCs, collected 15 days after the yellow fever booster vaccination. These receptors originate from a man aged 25 to 40 who received the YFV17D yellow fever vaccine.

This clonotype was counted a few times. In nucleotides, the CDR3 is TGTGCCAGCAGCTTAGCGGGTCGGAGCCACACCGGGGAGCTGTTTTTT. Translation gives CASSLAGRSHTGELFF. This rearrangement joins TRBV11-2 to TRBJ2-2; D remains unclear. V was pared by 1 base and J by 3 bases, with 12 bases between. Germline V CDR1 and CDR2: SGHAT, FQNNGV. There are 16 residues in the CDR3. The whole variable domain, remainder taken from reference TRBV11-2 and TRBJ2-2, is EAGVAQSPRYKIIEKRQSVAFWCNPISGHATLYWYQQILGQGPKLLIQFQNNGVVDDSQLPKDRFSAERLKGVDSTLKIQPAKLEDSAVYLCASSLAGRSHTGELFFGEGSRLTVL.

This clonotype was observed many times. The gene calls are TRBV19 and TRBJ2-1; perhaps TRBD2 as D (6 bases). The CDR3 is made up of 15 amino acids. The V end was cut by 6 bases, the J end by 4 bases, with 16 bases between. The V gene's germline CDR1 is LNHDA and CDR2 SQIVND (reference sequence). CDR3 sequence reads: CASRPRGGIYNEQFF. The DNA of the CDR3 is TGTGCCAGTAGGCCTAGGGGAGGTATATACAATGAGCAGTTCTTC.

The V and J genes are TRBV6-2 or TRBV6-3 and TRBJ2-1; a possible D gene is TRBD2 (6 bases). V shed 8 bases and J shed 9 bases, with 11 bases lying between them. Germline lookup yields CDR1 MNHEY and CDR2 SVGEGT. The CDR3 has 11 amino acids. The CDR3 nucleotides read TGTGCCAGCGGGAGGTTGGGTGAGCAGTTCTTC. The encoded protein is CASGRLGEQFF.

Ten or more counts support this clonotype. The rearrangement links TRBV3-1 to TRBJ1-6; 8 bases fit TRBD1. V was pared by 5 bases and J by 10 bases, with 10 bases of the junction left unmatched. CDR1 LGHDT and CDR2 YNNKEL come from the germline V gene (reference sequence). The CDR3 spans 15 residues. This CDR3 is CASSAHGQGRSPLHF. The CDR3 bases are TGTGCCAGCAGCGCCCACGGACAGGGCAGATCACCCCTCCACTTT. The full variable domain, completed using reference TRBV3-1 and TRBJ1-6, is DTAVSQTPKYLVTQMGNDKSIKCEQNLGHDTMYWYKQDSKKFLKIMFSYNNKELIINETVPNRFSPKSPDKAHLNLHINSLELGDSAVYFCASSAHGQGRSPLHFGNGTRLTVT.

This clonotype was detected only a few times. This chain connects TRBV12-3 or TRBV12-4 to TRBJ1-5; 8 bases fit TRBD1. Germline trimming cut 6 bases from V and 7 bases from J; bases unmatched to any gene: 8. CDR3 length equals 14 residues. The CDR3 DNA reads TGTGCCAGCAGCCACACAGGGGGAGGACAGCCCCAGCATTTT. Translation: CASSHTGGGQPQHF.

There are a few counts of this clonotype. The rearrangement joins TRBV5-1 to TRBJ2-7; unclear D gene. V was trimmed by 3 bases and J by 3 bases, leaving 10 bases between them. The CDR3 spans 13 residues. The germline gives CDR1 SGHRS, CDR2 YFSETQ. This CDR3 reads CASSSSVFYEQYF. The CDR3 DNA reads TGCGCCAGCAGCTCTTCTGTTTTCTACGAGCAGTACTTC.

This clonotype was observed a handful of times. The chain joins TRBV6-5 to TRBJ2-7; TRBD2 matches 8 bases. With 1 base clipped from V and 3 bases from J, the junction kept 11 bases outside the gene matches. This CDR3 is built from 17 residues. Germline V gene lookup returns CDR1 MNHEY and CDR2 SVGAGI. CDR3 coding DNA: TGTGCCAGCAGTTACTTCCCCCAGCGGGAGAAAAGCTACGAGCAGTACTTC. Protein product: CASSYFPQREKSYEQYF.

This clonotype was detected a few times. The chain is built from TRBV12-3 or TRBV12-4 and TRBJ2-1; 7 bases are shared with TRBD2. The trim removed 6 bases at V and 3 bases at J, leaving 8 bases unmatched. The CDR3 spans 15 residues. The CDR3 spells CASSPPGGYYNEQFF. The CDR3 DNA reads TGTGCCAGCAGCCCCCCGGGAGGCTACTACAATGAGCAGTTCTTC.